This T cell receptor beta chain was recovered during a study of immune heterogeneity within non-small cell lung tumors. Looking at the study overall: Classification of the tumors gave a handful of squamous cell carcinomas, 10 non-squamous carcinomas and 1 not otherwise specified.

Template came from bulk tumor genomic DNA, at roughly 600 ng per sample. Several biopsies were spaced far apart within each primary tumor and obtained as surgery took place. Each patient presented with untreated, newly diagnosed non-small cell lung cancer and received curative surgery. Amplification of TCR beta CDR3 was performed by multiplex PCR with 32 V and 13 J primers. TCRdb re-analysed the multiplex PCR reads in MiXCR, keeping a single row per CDR3 protein. Here the sample spans around 4,400 distinct CDR3 sequences, about 30% being singletons. The CDR3 extends over 15 amino acids. V lost 2 bases to trimming and J lost 3 bases, with 11 bases between them. The germline gives CDR1 KGHSH, CDR2 LQKENI. The sample holds a few counts of this clonotype.

The sample comprised lung tumor tissue. The receptor was isolated from a woman aged 45-59 years with non-small cell lung cancer. This chain uses TRBV18 with TRBJ2-1; possibly TRBD1 for D (6 bases). The CDR3 region is CASSPNPGVYNEQFF. The CDR3 coding sequence is TGTGCCAGCTCACCAAACCCAGGGGTCTACAATGAGCAGTTCTTC.